These 27 T cell receptor beta chains were all obtained from the same sample, sequenced in a study of spatial heterogeneity in lung cancer. Points from the study as a whole: Expanded intratumoral alpha and beta TCR counts tracked tumor mutation counts.

Antigens for these TCRs are unknown. The time point denotes: sample taken at primary tumor resection. TCRdb itself ran the 5' RACE reads through MiXCR, one entry per CDR3 protein. Of roughly 19,000 distinct CDR3 sequences listed, roughly 5.8% were seen once; the top ten hold 9% to 12%. The starting material was lung tumor tissue, obtained at surgery. These receptors originate from a female donor with early-stage non-small cell lung cancer.

This clonotype was found many times. V is TRBV5-1 and J is TRBJ2-3, with no clear D. CDR1 is SGHRS and CDR2 is YFSETQ in the germline V gene. With 0 bases removed from V and 0 bases from J, the gap between germline ends came to 8 bases. The CDR3 loop spans 15 amino acids. CDR3 residues: CASSLGGGSTDTQYF. The DNA of the CDR3 is TGCGCCAGCAGCTTGGGTGGCGGAAGCACAGATACGCAGTATTTT.

This clonotype appeared many times. This CDR3 is CASSFERLTRSNEQFF. As DNA, the CDR3 is TGTGCCAGCAGTTTTGAACGGCTCACAAGAAGCAATGAGCAGTTCTTC. The J gene is TRBJ2-1, the V gene TRBV12-3 or TRBV12-4; D remains ambiguous. Trimming took off 3 bases at V and 6 bases at J, with 18 bases between the two ends. The CDR3 is 16 residues long.

This clonotype was seen more than once but under ten times. V is TRBV7-9 and J is TRBJ2-4; D is possibly TRBD1 (5 bases). Per the germline V gene, CDR1 is SEHNR and CDR2 is FQNEAQ (reference sequence). This CDR3 has 14 amino acids. The ends were cut back, 5 bases at V and 2 bases at J, with 10 bases in the middle. The CDR3 region is CASSRSGTKNIQYF. DNA for the CDR3: TGTGCCAGCAGCAGGTCAGGGACCAAAAACATTCAGTACTTC.

This clonotype was counted at least ten times. CDR3 residues: CSVVRQGQETQYF. CDR3 bases: TGCAGCGTTGTTCGGCAGGGACAAGAGACCCAGTACTTC. V gene TRBV29-1 combines with J gene TRBJ2-5, with D perhaps matching TRBD1 (5 bases). CDR1 is SQVTM, CDR2 ANQGSEA, per germline. The CDR3 is 13 amino acids. Trimming shortened V by 4 bases and J by 2 bases, and 11 bases separated the two germline ends.

This clonotype appeared many times. This chain joins TRBV5-1 and TRBJ2-2; D is uncertain. Germline V gene sequence: CDR1 SGHRS, CDR2 YFSETQ. V lost 0 bases and J 4 bases, leaving 7 bases between the germline ends. This CDR3 has 14 amino acids. The CDR3 sequence: CASSLDPSTGELFF. The CDR3 DNA follows: TGCGCCAGCAGCTTGGACCCCTCCACCGGGGAGCTGTTTTTT. Together with reference TRBV5-1 and TRBJ2-2, the CDR3 gives the full variable domain: KAGVTQTPRYLIKTRGQQVTLSCSPISGHRSVSWYQQTPGQGLQFLFEYFSETQRNKGNFPGRFSGRQFSNSRSEMNVSTLELGDSALYLCASSLDPSTGELFFGEGSRLTVL.

This clonotype has ten or more counts. The chain recombines TRBV10-2 with TRBJ2-3; D tentatively fits TRBD1 or TRBD2 (5 bases each). V lost 4 bases to trimming and J lost 7 bases, with 12 bases between them. The CDR3 is made up of 13 amino acids. Germline V lookup: CDR1 WSHSY, CDR2 SAAADI. CDR3 sequence (DNA): TGCGCCAGCAGTGGGAAAGGGGAGTATACGCAGTATTTT. Residues: CASSGKGEYTQYF.

This clonotype qualifies as medium-sized. The gene calls are TRBV13 and TRBJ2-3; a weak D match, TRBD2 (5 bases). Trimming shortened V by 2 bases and J by 1 base, and 16 bases separated the two germline ends. CDR1 and CDR2 (germline): PRHDT, FYEKMQ (reference sequence). The CDR3 sequence is 17 residues long. In DNA, the CDR3 is TGTGCCAGCAGCTTAAGAGGATTCGAGGGCGGCACAGATACGCAGTATTTT. Translation: CASSLRGFEGGTDTQYF. The complete variable domain, with remaining parts taken from reference TRBV13 and TRBJ2-3, reads AAGVIQSPRHLIKEKRETATLKCYPIPRHDTVYWYQQGPGQDPQFLISFYEKMQSDKGSIPDRFSAQQFSDYHSELNMSSLELGDSALYFCASSLRGFEGGTDTQYFGPGTRLTVL.

This clonotype was recorded many times. The chain employs TRBV12-3 or TRBV12-4 and TRBJ2-1, with 11 positions matching TRBD2. The CDR3 is 17 amino acids. J was trimmed by 5 bases and V by 5 bases; bases with no gene match: 11. CDR3 nucleotide sequence: TGTGCCAGCAGTCTCAGGGTACTAGCGGGAGAAGACAATGAGCAGTTCTTC. Amino acid sequence: CASSLRVLAGEDNEQFF.

This clonotype showed up just a few times. The genes are TRBV2 and TRBJ2-2; no clear D gene. Trimming stripped 0 bases from V and 0 bases from J, with 14 bases between. CDR3 size: 18 residues. Looked up from germline, CDR1 is SNHLY and CDR2 is FYNNEI. The CDR3 region has the DNA TGTGCCAGCAGTGAAGCGCCCCCGGTATTCGCGAACACCGGGGAGCTGTTTTTT. This codes for CASSEAPPVFANTGELFF.

In this sample, this clonotype turned up many times. This sequence joins TRBV12-3 or TRBV12-4 and TRBJ2-2; 7 nucleotides agree with TRBD1. This CDR3 spans 15 amino acids. V lost 3 bases to trimming and J lost 2 bases; unmatched junction nucleotides: 3. The CDR3 loop reads CASSFDRANTGELFF. CDR3 coding DNA: TGTGCCAGCAGTTTCGACAGGGCCAACACCGGGGAGCTGTTTTTT.

Ten or more counts support this clonotype. This sequence joins TRBV2 and TRBJ1-1; D possibly corresponds to TRBD1 (5 bases). Germline V CDR1 and CDR2: SNHLY, FYNNEI. The V and J ends lost 7 bases and 8 bases respectively, with 14 bases between them. This CDR3 is built from 12 residues. The CDR3, as DNA: TGTGCCAGCATAGAGAGGGGTACGGAAGCTTTCTTT. Amino acid sequence: CASIERGTEAFF.

The chain carries TRBV12-3 or TRBV12-4 and TRBJ2-1; 8 bases map to TRBD1. Trimming took 5 bases from V and 8 from J; bases not matched to a gene: 5. The CDR3 has 13 residues. This CDR3 reads CASSLGQGHEQFF. CDR3 in DNA: TGTGCCAGCAGTCTCGGACAGGGCCATGAGCAGTTCTTC.

This clonotype was counted at least ten times. The genes are TRBV7-9 and TRBJ2-5; D possibly corresponds to TRBD1 (5 bases). The germline CDR1 and CDR2 sequences are SEHNR and FQNEAQ (reference sequence). V was clipped by 0 bases and J by 2 bases, with 19 bases between them. The CDR3 covers 18 residues. CDR3 region: CASSLAGDDSPPQETQYF. The CDR3 nucleotides read TGTGCCAGCAGCTTAGCAGGGGATGATAGCCCCCCACAAGAGACCCAGTACTTC.

This clonotype has at least ten counts. The rearrangement links TRBV20-1 to TRBJ2-1; D might be TRBD1 or TRBD2, each matching 5 bases. The CDR3 is 15 residues long. The V end was cut by 4 bases, the J end by 0 bases, with 13 bases between. The germline V gene has CDR1 DFQATT and CDR2 SNEGSKA (reference sequence). The CDR3 sequence is CSATWGPTSYNEQFF. The DNA of the CDR3 is TGCAGTGCTACCTGGGGACCAACCTCCTACAATGAGCAGTTCTTC.

Ten or more counts support this clonotype. The CDR3 loop reads CASSPSAGSSYEQYF. The CDR3 DNA reads TGCGCCAGCAGCCCGTCAGCCGGGAGTAGCTACGAGCAGTACTTC. V is TRBV5-1 and J is TRBJ2-7, with D possibly being TRBD2 (6 bases). CDR1 SGHRS and CDR2 YFSETQ come from the germline V gene. V lost 4 bases and J 3 bases, leaving 17 bases between the germline ends. This CDR3 is 15 amino acids long.

This clonotype was counted ten times or more. The chain combines TRBV11-2 with TRBJ2-7; D unresolved. V was cut by 2 bases and J by 2 bases, with 10 bases left in between. Germline CDR1 SGHAT, CDR2 FQNNGV. The CDR3 length is 14 residues. The CDR3 loop is CASSLQLGPYEQYF. The CDR3 nucleotides are TGTGCCAGCAGCTTACAGCTGGGCCCCTACGAGCAGTACTTC.

This clonotype was recorded many times. The chain is built from TRBV5-1 and TRBJ2-5; D not certain. Germline CDR1 and CDR2: SGHRS and YFSETQ. The CDR3 runs to 12 residues. V shed 0 bases and J shed 7 bases, with 7 bases lying between them. The CDR3 region is CASSLEGGTQYF. The CDR3 DNA follows: TGCGCCAGCAGCTTGGAAGGCGGGACCCAGTACTTC.

This clonotype was seen at least ten times. The V gene is TRBV19, the J gene TRBJ2-5; TRBD1 is a possible D gene (6 bases). The germline CDR1 and CDR2 sequences are LNHDA and SQIVND (reference sequence). The V end was cut by 3 bases, the J end by 3 bases, with 17 bases between. The CDR3 is 16 residues long. CDR3 nucleotides: TGTGCCAGTAGTATGGGCCGCAGTTCAGGGGAAGAGACCCAGTACTTC. Its translation is CASSMGRSSGEETQYF. The whole variable domain, filled in from reference TRBV19 and TRBJ2-5, reads DGGITQSPKYLFRKEGQNVTLSCEQNLNHDAMYWYRQDPGQGLRLIYYSQIVNDFQKGDIAEGYSVSREKKESFPLTVTSAQKNPTAFYLCASSMGRSSGEETQYFGPGTRLLVL.

This clonotype was picked up many times. The V and J genes are TRBV5-1 and TRBJ2-1, with 11 bases that match TRBD2. The germline gives CDR1 SGHRS, CDR2 YFSETQ. Trimming at V came to 3 bases and at J to 3 bases, leaving 5 bases not matched to a gene. This CDR3 spans 16 amino acids. The CDR3, as DNA: TGCGCCAGCAGCTCACTAGCGGGAGATAACTACAATGAGCAGTTCTTC. Translated, it gives CASSSLAGDNYNEQFF.

This clonotype was recorded many times. This chain joins TRBV12-3 or TRBV12-4 and TRBJ1-6; D call uncertain. The CDR3 has 11 residues. V lost 5 bases and J 7 bases, leaving 3 bases between the germline ends. In DNA form, the CDR3 reads TGTGCCAGCAGTGGGAATTCACCCCTCCACTTT. As protein: CASSGNSPLHF.

The rearrangement links TRBV7-3 to TRBJ2-1; 7 nucleotides line up with TRBD2. The germline gives CDR1 SGHTA, CDR2 FQGTGA. The junction had 4 bases not matched to a gene; V was cut back by 6 bases and J by 2 bases. This CDR3 is 14 amino acids long. The CDR3 is CASSSGRAYNEQFF. The CDR3 DNA reads as TGTGCCAGCAGTTCAGGGAGGGCCTACAATGAGCAGTTCTTC.

This clonotype was counted ten times or more. The gene calls are TRBV27 and TRBJ2-7; TRBD2 agrees at 15 bases. Trimming cost V 8 bases and J 4 bases; bases outside gene matches: 6. The CDR3 loop spans 15 amino acids. Germline V CDR1 and CDR2: MNHEY, SMNVEV (reference sequence). CDR3 in DNA: TGTGCCAGCCTCGGACTAGCGGGAGGGAGGTACGAGCAGTACTTC. Amino acids: CASLGLAGGRYEQYF.

This clonotype was picked up many times. The chain carries TRBV5-4 and TRBJ2-1; D might be TRBD2 (6 bases). The germline V gene encodes CDR1 SGHNT and CDR2 YYREEE (reference sequence). V was cut by 1 base and J by 4 bases, with 12 bases left in between. This CDR3 has 15 amino acids. This CDR3 reads CASSLTGTRYNEQFF. The CDR3 coding sequence is TGTGCCAGCAGCTTGACCGGGACTCGGTACAATGAGCAGTTCTTC.

This clonotype was counted ten times or more. The J gene is TRBJ2-3, the V gene TRBV5-1; tentatively, D is TRBD2 (6 bases). The ends were cut back, 2 bases at V and 0 bases at J, with 7 bases in the middle. Germline-derived CDR1 and CDR2 are SGHRS and YFSETQ. The length of the CDR3 is 14 residues. CDR3 region: CASSFGGSTDTQYF. The DNA for the CDR3 is TGCGCCAGCAGCTTCGGGGGTAGCACAGATACGCAGTATTTT.

This clonotype was seen ten or more times. The gene calls are TRBV20-1 and TRBJ1-1; D ambiguous. Trimming removed 3 bases at V and 1 base at J, with 9 bases between. Per the germline V gene, CDR1 is DFQATT and CDR2 is SNEGSKA (reference sequence). The CDR3 runs 13 residues. CDR3 coding DNA: TGCAGTGCTAGGGGAGTGGGGAACACTGAAGCTTTCTTT. Translation: CSARGVGNTEAFF.

This clonotype was counted many times. This chain connects TRBV7-6 to TRBJ2-2; 8 bases are a match to TRBD2. CDR3 length equals 14 residues. Germline CDR1 SGHVS, CDR2 FNYEAQ. Trimming at V came to 4 bases and at J to 8 bases, leaving 6 bases not matched to a gene. The CDR3: CASSSAGVGGELFF. The DNA of the CDR3 is TGTGCCAGCAGCTCAGCGGGAGTGGGTGGGGAGCTGTTTTTT.

This clonotype was seen at least ten times. The V call is TRBV5-1, the J call TRBJ2-5, with TRBD2 matching 7 bases. The germline CDR1 and CDR2 sequences are SGHRS and YFSETQ. V was clipped by 2 bases and J by 3 bases; unmatched bases: 1. The CDR3 sequence is 13 residues long. The CDR3 spells CASSFGREETQYF. The CDR3 bases are TGCGCCAGCAGCTTTGGGAGGGAAGAGACCCAGTACTTC.